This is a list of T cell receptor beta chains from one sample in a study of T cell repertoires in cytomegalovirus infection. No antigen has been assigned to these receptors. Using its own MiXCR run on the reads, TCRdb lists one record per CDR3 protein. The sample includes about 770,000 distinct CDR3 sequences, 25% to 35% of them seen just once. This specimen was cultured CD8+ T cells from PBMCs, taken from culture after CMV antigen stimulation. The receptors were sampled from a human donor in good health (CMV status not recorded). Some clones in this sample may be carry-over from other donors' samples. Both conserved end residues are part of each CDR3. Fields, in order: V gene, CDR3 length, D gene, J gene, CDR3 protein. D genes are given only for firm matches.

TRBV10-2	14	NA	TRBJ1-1	CASSGEVMNTEAFF
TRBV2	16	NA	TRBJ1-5	CASSAVAGVSLEPQHF
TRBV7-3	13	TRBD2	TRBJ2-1	CASSGGTSYEQFF
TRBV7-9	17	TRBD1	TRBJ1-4	CASSLEGQPTTNEKLFF
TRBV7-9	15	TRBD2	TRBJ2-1	CASRWELAGAREQFF
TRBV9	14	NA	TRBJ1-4	CASSGGQSNEKLFF
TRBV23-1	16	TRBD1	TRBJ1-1	CASSQSEQGRGTEAFF
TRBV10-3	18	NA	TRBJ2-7	CAISVSLGSTGTTYEQYF
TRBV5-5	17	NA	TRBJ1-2	CASTVEQGLILGYGYTF
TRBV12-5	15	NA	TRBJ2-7	CASGSGGPPGREQYF
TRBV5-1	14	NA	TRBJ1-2	CASSSGFGINGYTF
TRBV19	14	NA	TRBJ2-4	CASSITEAKNIQYF
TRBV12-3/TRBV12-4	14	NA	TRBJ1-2	CASSLPGTDYGYTF
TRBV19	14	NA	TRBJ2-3	CASSIDYSTDTQYF
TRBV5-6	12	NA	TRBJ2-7	CASSRAGYEQYF
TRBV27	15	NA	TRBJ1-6	CASSSRGSYNSPLHF
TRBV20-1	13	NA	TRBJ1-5	CSARSQGSQPQHF
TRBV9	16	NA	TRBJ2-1	CASSEGGGVLENEQFF
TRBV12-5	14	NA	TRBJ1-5	CASGSPGGHQPQHF
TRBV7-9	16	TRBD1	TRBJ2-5	CASSYLGQGPPETQYF
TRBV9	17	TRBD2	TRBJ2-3	CASSPPFSGGAEDTQYF
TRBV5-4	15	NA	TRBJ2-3	CASTTLRGSTDTQYF
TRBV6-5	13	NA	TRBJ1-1	CASSYSLYTEAFF
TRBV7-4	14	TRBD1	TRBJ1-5	CASSSIDRDQPQHF
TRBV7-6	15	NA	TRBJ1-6	CASSHLGGLRSPLHF
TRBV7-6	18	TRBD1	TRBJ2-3	CASSLGGGQGGITDTQYF
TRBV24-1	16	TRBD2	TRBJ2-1	CATSDSRLAVLNEQFF
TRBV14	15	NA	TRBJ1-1	CASSPVKGLGTEAFF
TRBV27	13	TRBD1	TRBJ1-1	CASRRQGIIEAFF
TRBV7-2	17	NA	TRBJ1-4	CASSLLGRGSTNEKLFF
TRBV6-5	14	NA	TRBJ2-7	CASSYGVTAYEQYF
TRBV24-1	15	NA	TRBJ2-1	CATSDPLAAYNEQFF
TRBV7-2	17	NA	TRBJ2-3	CASSLGPIAAQRDTQYF
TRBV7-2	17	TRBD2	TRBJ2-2	CASSLGGLAGNTGELFF
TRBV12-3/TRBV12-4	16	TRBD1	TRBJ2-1	CASRPDRGRTYNEQFF
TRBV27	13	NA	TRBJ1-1	CASRNLGVTEAFF
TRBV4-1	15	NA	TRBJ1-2	CASSVIGGKGNGYTF
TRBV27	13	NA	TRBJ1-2	CASVGGFLYGYTF
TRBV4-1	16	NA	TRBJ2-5	CASSQAPGQSQETQYF
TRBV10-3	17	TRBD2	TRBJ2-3	CAISPRSSGGATDTQYF
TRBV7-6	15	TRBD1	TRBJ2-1	CASSLAVGQHNEQFF
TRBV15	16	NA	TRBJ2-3	CATSRGGAGSTDTQYF
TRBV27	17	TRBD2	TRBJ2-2	CASSFFPGTSNTGELFF
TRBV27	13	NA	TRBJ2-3	CASSFVFADTQYF
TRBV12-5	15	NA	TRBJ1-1	CASGLVHQGSTEAFF
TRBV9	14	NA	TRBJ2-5	CASSVEEERETQYF
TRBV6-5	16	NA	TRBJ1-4	CASSSSGPATNEKLFF
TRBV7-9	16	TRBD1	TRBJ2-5	CASSLLAEQGKETQYF
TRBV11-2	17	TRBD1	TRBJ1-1	CASSLWAGGPMNTEAFF
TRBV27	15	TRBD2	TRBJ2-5	CASSPGGAGRETQYF
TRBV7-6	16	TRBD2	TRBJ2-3	CASSSLAGGPGDTQYF
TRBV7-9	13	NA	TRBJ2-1	CASSPKSYNEQFF
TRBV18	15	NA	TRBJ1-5	CASSTDGGVIQPQHF